This paragraph covers one T cell receptor (beta chain) sequence. Its antigen is currently unknown. These data come from a study of cytomegalovirus exposure and HLA in healthy donors. Findings and limits, study-wide: Previously analyzed data showed that most TCR beta V segments were productive at a frequency of about 90% or about 30%. Cytomegalovirus-associated status was assigned to 150 or so TCR beta chains.

The germline V gene has CDR1 MNHEY and CDR2 SVGAGI. The V end lost 2 bases, the J end lost 5 bases, and 11 bases lay between the germline ends. This CDR3 has 14 amino acids. PCR employed 60 Vbeta and 13 Jbeta primers. Clones were read by immunoSEQ multiplex PCR, and TCRdb kept only the in-frame ones, dropping some. The sample has some 29,000 clones, 35% to 50% seen once; the top ten hold roughly 2%. The source of this sequence is a woman aged 50 to 60 in good health and CMV-seronegative. The chain carries TRBV6-5 and TRBJ2-3; D might be TRBD2 (5 bases). Sequenced input: PBMCs. This CDR3 reads CASSYDPAGDTQYF. CDR3 nucleotide sequence: TGTGCCAGCAGTTACGACCCGGCGGGAGATACGCAGTATTTT.